The source of this T cell receptor (beta chain) is a study of molecular identifiers for immune sequencing clone quantification. Study-level points and caveats: Whereas naive cells kept under 1% of molecules in clones above 20 RNA copies, such clones held over 99% in effectors.

TCRdb itself ran the PCR reads through MiXCR, one entry per CDR3 protein. Here the sample spans around 320,000 distinct CDR3 sequences, 24% being singletons. The germline V and J ends were trimmed by 3 bases and 2 bases, with 7 bases remaining between them. This CDR3 contains 13 residues. Germline values: CDR1 SGHRS, CDR2 YFSETQ. This clonotype was counted only a few times. Its antigen is unknown. This receptor was obtained from a human donor in good health. Some libraries in this study had Jurkat cell RNA spiked in. J is TRBJ2-3 and V is TRBV5-1; possibly TRBD2 for D (5 bases). The specimen was naive CD8+ T cells from blood, with Jurkat cell RNA spiked in. The sample's subset: FACS-sorted CD8+CD4-CCR7+CD45RA+ naive T cells. CDR3 DNA sequence: TGCGCCAGCAGCTGGACTGCCACAGATACGCAGTATTTT. This sequence encodes CASSWTATDTQYF.